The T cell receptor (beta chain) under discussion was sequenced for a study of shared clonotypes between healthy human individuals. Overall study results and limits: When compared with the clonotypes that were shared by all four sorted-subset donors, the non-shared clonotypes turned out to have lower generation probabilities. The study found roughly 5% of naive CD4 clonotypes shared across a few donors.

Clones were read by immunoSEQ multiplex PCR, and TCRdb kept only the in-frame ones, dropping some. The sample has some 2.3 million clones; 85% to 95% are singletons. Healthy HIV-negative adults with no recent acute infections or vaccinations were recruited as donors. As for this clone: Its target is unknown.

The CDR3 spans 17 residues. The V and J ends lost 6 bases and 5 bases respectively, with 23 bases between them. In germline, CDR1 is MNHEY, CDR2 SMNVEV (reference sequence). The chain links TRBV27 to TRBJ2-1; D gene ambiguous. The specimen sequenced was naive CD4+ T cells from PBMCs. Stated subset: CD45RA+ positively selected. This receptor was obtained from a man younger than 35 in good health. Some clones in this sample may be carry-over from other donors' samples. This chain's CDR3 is CASSPFSVPQINNEQFF. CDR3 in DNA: TGTGCCAGCAGCCCGTTTTCCGTCCCCCAGATAAACAATGAGCAGTTCTTC.